This entry features one T cell receptor beta chain sequence. What it binds is unknown. The use of genomic DNA as template underpinned the TCR beta VDJ and CDR3 profiling. TCRdb processed the reads anew with MiXCR; each CDR3 protein has one entry. Of 200,000 or so distinct CDR3 sequences in the sample, less than 60% are singletons; the top ten hold over 7.5%. This record comes from a study of CD8+CD57+ T cells in acquired aplastic anemia. Study-wide context: Sorted CD4+ and CD8+ cells yielded DNA averaging approximately 3 ug. Study conclusions and caveats: The number of CD8+ CDR3 sequences shared by patients and controls was roughly 30.

CD8+CD57+ cell expansion, shown by flow cytometry, had occurred in the patients selected for sequencing. The CDR3 has 15 residues. The V gene lost 1 base and the J gene lost 4 bases, with 13 bases spanning the gap. Germline V gives CDR1 SNHLY, CDR2 FYNNEI. This TCR came from a human donor with aplastic anemia. This chain uses TRBV2 with TRBJ1-2; no definite D call. The material sequenced was sorted CD4+, CD8+, or CD8+CD57+ T cells (not recorded which) from PBMCs. CDR3 region: CASSEGAPVRYGYTF. The DNA for the CDR3 is TGTGCCAGCAGTGAAGGGGCGCCCGTCCGCTATGGCTACACCTTC.